The 13 T cell receptor beta chains presented below share a single source sample, sequenced in a study of immune characterization of retroperitoneal liposarcoma. TCRdb called the PCR reads again in MiXCR, with one record for every CDR3 protein. The repertoire has around 13,000 distinct CDR3 sequences, approximately 48% of them found once; the top ten carry 9% to 15%. Sequencing used tumor tissue. The receptors shown here come from a female donor with retroperitoneal liposarcoma.

V usage is TRBV6-5 and J usage is TRBJ2-1; 16 bases fit TRBD2. Trimming took 5 bases from V and 11 from J; bases not matched to a gene: 9. CDR3 size: 16 residues. Germline CDR1 is MNHEY and CDR2 is SVGAGI. The CDR3 loop reads CASSTTGTSGRAQQFF. Written as DNA, the CDR3 is TGTGCCAGCAGTACCACTGGGACTAGCGGGAGGGCCCAGCAGTTCTTC.

The chain carries TRBV6-1 and TRBJ2-1; D perhaps matches TRBD2 (7 bases). V dropped 8 bases and J dropped 13 bases, with 24 bases sitting between them. There are 14 residues in the CDR3. CDR1 is MNHNS and CDR2 is SASEGT in the germline V gene. CDR3: CASVRRGAGGTQFF. CDR3 sequence (DNA): TGTGCCAGCGTCAGACGGGGGGCCGGTGGGACCCAGTTCTTC.

The V call is TRBV10-2, the J call TRBJ2-1; D might be TRBD2 (7 bases). Gene TRBJ2-7 matches the end of the DNA better, so the J call may be wrong. CDR3 length: 14 residues. Per the germline V gene, CDR1 is WSHSY and CDR2 is SAAADI. CDR3 nucleotide sequence: TGCGCCAGCAGTGAAGGGGGGGGTTTTAATGAGCAGTACTTC. Its protein product is CASSEGGGFNEQYF.

This clonotype was seen many times. The chain is built from TRBV27 and TRBJ2-3; possible D gene TRBD2, 5 bases. The germline V and J ends were trimmed by 6 bases and 4 bases, with 17 bases remaining between them. Looked up from germline, CDR1 is MNHEY and CDR2 is SMNVEV (reference sequence). The CDR3 is 15 residues long. The CDR3 is CASRGLGIGADTQYF. The CDR3 DNA reads as TGTGCCAGCAGAGGGCTGGGGATCGGGGCAGATACGCAGTATTTT.

The chain couples TRBV6-1 to TRBJ1-2; 8 nucleotides match TRBD1. With V trimmed by 5 bases and J by 5 bases, 4 bases remained unmatched. CDR1 and CDR2 from the germline V gene are MNHNS and SASEGT. The CDR3 is made up of 13 amino acids. CDR3 sequence: CASSFQGAYGYTF. In nucleotides, the CDR3 is TGTGCCAGCAGTTTTCAGGGGGCTTATGGCTACACCTTC.

This clonotype was picked up a small number of times. J is TRBJ2-5 and V is TRBV6-6; D gene ambiguous. The DNA matches TRBJ2-1 better at its end, which makes the J call doubtful. CDR1 and CDR2 from the germline V gene are MNHNY and SVGAGI (reference sequence). The CDR3 extends over 13 amino acids. CDR3 amino acids: CASSYRVQETQFF. The CDR3 DNA sequence: TGTGCCAGCAGTTACCGGGTCCAAGAGACCCAGTTCTTC.

V is TRBV6-1 and J is TRBJ2-5; D is undetermined. Gene TRBJ2-7 matches the end of the DNA better, so the J call may be wrong. CDR3 length equals 14 residues. CDR1 and CDR2 (germline): MNHNS, SASEGT. CDR3 nucleotides: TGTGCCAGCAGTGAAGTACCGCCCCCTGGCGAGCAGTACTTC. Its protein is CASSEVPPPGEQYF.

This chain joins TRBV27 and TRBJ2-1, with 11 bases matching TRBD2. V lost 8 bases and J lost 5; bases outside the gene matches: 11. The CDR3 totals 16 residues. Germline V gives CDR1 MNHEY, CDR2 SMNVEV (reference sequence). CDR3: CASVGRLAGSHNEQFF. The CDR3 region has the DNA TGTGCCAGCGTGGGGCGACTAGCGGGGTCCCACAATGAGCAGTTCTTC.

This clonotype was observed a few times. V gene TRBV6-5 combines with J gene TRBJ2-1, with 8 bases aligning to TRBD1. The junction had 9 bases not matched to a gene; V was cut back by 4 bases and J by 10 bases. The CDR3 sequence is 14 residues long. Germline assignment: CDR1 MNHEY and CDR2 SVGAGI. This CDR3 reads CASSSYRGTYEQFF. The CDR3 bases are TGTGCCAGCAGTTCATACAGGGGGACCTACGAGCAGTTCTTC.

This chain joins TRBV7-6 and TRBJ2-1; D gene ambiguous. The CDR3 is made up of 12 amino acids. The germline V gene encodes CDR1 SGHVS and CDR2 FNYEAQ. V lost 8 bases, J lost 7 bases, and 12 bases lay in between. Written as DNA, the CDR3 is TGTGCCAGCCGCCTCCTATGGAATGAGCAGTTCTTC. Its protein product is CASRLLWNEQFF.

This clonotype came up a few times. J is TRBJ2-3 and V is TRBV12-5; unclear D gene. The CDR3 length is 16 residues. Deletions cut 6 bases from V and 2 bases from J, with 18 bases between. The germline CDR1 and CDR2 sequences are LGHNT and FRNRAP. In DNA form, the CDR3 reads TGTGCTAGTGGCCCCAAGCTACGTACGACCACAGATACGCAGTATTTT. It translates to CASGPKLRTTTDTQYF.

This clonotype came up once. This chain connects TRBV11-3 to TRBJ2-3; 16 bases match TRBD2. Germline CDR1 SGHNT, CDR2 YENEEA. CDR3 length: 15 residues. The trim removed 5 bases at V and 6 bases at J, leaving 2 bases unmatched. The CDR3 nucleotides read TGTGCCAGCAGCCAGGGACTAGCGGGAGGGGATACGCAGTATTTT. Translation gives CASSQGLAGGDTQYF. Looking up the rest from reference TRBV11-3 and TRBJ2-3 gives the full variable domain: EAGVVQSPRYKIIEKKQPVAFWCNPISGHNTLYWYLQNLGQGPELLIRYENEEAVDDSQLPKDRFSAERLKGVDSTLKIQPAELGDSAVYLCASSQGLAGGDTQYFGPGTRLTVL.

This clonotype was observed many times. J is TRBJ2-2 and V is TRBV6-1, with 7 positions matching TRBD1. CDR3 length equals 14 residues. The V gene end was trimmed by 2 bases and the J gene end by 5 bases; junction bases not matched to a gene: 2. Germline V gives CDR1 MNHNS, CDR2 SASEGT. The CDR3 nucleotides are TGTGCCAGCAGTGAACACAGGGGAACCGGGGAGCTGTTTTTT. This gives the protein CASSEHRGTGELFF.